This T cell receptor beta chain emerged from a study of response to subunit inactivated influenza vaccine. Study conclusions and caveats: The authors offered the suggestion that each seasonal influenza vaccination recruits few new T cells.

MiXCR was run by TCRdb on the RT-PCR reads, yielding one entry per CDR3 protein. The table includes about 800,000 distinct CDR3 sequences, 21% detected once. CDR3 size: 14 residues. The germline CDR1 and CDR2 sequences are SGHRS and YFSETQ. With V trimmed by 5 bases and J by 6 bases, 10 bases remained unmatched. Worth noting for this clonotype: Its target is unknown.

This material consisted of PBMCs from blood, taken approximately 5 days after vaccination. The sequence was collected from a man aged 50-60 years who received an inactivated influenza vaccine. The chain carries TRBV5-1 and TRBJ1-2, with 7 bases matching TRBD1. CDR3 DNA sequence: TGCGCCAGCAGTTCGGGACAGACTGGGAATGGCTACACCTTC. Encoded protein: CASSSGQTGNGYTF.